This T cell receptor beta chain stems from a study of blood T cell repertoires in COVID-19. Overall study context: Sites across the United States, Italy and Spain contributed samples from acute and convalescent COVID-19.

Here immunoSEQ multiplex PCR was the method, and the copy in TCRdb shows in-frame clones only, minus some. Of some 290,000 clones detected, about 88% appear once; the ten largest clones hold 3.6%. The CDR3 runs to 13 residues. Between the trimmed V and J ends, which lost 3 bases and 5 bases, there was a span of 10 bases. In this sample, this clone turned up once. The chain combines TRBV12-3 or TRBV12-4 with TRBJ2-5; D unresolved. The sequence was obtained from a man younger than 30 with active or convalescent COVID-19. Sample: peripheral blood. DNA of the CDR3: TGTGCCAGCAGTTTTTTTACTGTTGAGACCCAGTACTTC. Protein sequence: CASSFFTVETQYF.